This paragraph covers one T cell receptor (beta chain) sequence. The CDR3 loop spans 15 amino acids. Losses at the gene ends were 1 base for V and 6 bases for J; bases not matched to a gene: 7. Germline V gives CDR1 SEHNR, CDR2 FQNEAQ (reference sequence). The entry originates in a study of blood T cell repertoires in COVID-19. Study summary: Sources were T cells, B-cell-depleted T cells, or PBMCs; the material itself was cDNA or gDNA.

Generated by immunoSEQ multiplex PCR, the TCRdb table keeps only in-frame clones and is missing some. The data hold approximately 260,000 clones, with about nine tenths observed a single time. Sequences were obtained from peripheral blood. This sequence joins TRBV7-9 and TRBJ1-2, with 8 bases fitting TRBD1. This TCR came from a middle-aged woman with acute or convalescent COVID-19. In DNA form, the CDR3 reads TGTGCCAGCAGCTTAGACGCAGGGGGCGCGGATGGCTACACCTTC. This encodes CASSLDAGGADGYTF.